This T cell receptor (beta chain) appears in the sequencing data of a study of identical twins (dated by TCRdb to 2015 to 2016). In terms of the full investigation: To test whether fetal clonotypes persist, this study deep-sequenced TCR alpha and beta repertoires from monozygotic twins, from unrelated adults of various ages, and from cord blood. To rule out contamination, replicate twin experiments were performed at different times with different library preparation protocols.

Of note for this clonotype: Its cognate antigen has yet to be identified. Per-base quality was not reported, and no clone a single base away is much larger than it.

Overall results and qualifications from the work: Because the same donors could not be followed over many years, conclusions were based on cross-sectional statistical analysis. Invariant T cells such as MAIT and iNKT could partly confound zero-insertion analyses, although diverse VJ usage argued against such confounding for most clonotypes. In monozygotic twins, recombination models systematically underestimated out-of-frame TCR alpha sharing, but the models matched the sharing seen between unrelated individuals. Abundant cord blood beta clonotypes had fewer insertions, young adult naive repertoires showed a similar but weaker trend, and memory repertoires showed no such trend. The excess sharing between twins in beta out-of-frame sequences was weaker because fewer shared sequences reduced the signal-to-noise ratio. Compared with coincidental sharing between unrelated individuals, an excess of low generation-probability sequences was observed among out-of-frame TCR alpha sequences shared between twins.

Only healthy Caucasian donors were included. CDR3 length: 15 amino acids, cysteine to phenylalanine. Only the CDR3 portion is preserved as DNA: 45 bases, with reading frame beginning at the first base. CDR1 is given as SEHNR and CDR2 as FQNEAQ, both from the germline V gene (reference sequence). Trimming costs V 3 bases and J 5 bases, and their ends lie 13 bases apart. The library was made by 5' RACE. Sequencing took place on an Illumina HiSeq 2000. A universal primer binding site was introduced by template switching, and a unique molecular identifier was present in the final cDNA, enabling accurate counting of TCR cDNA molecules. Specific primers in the conserved constant-segment region were used to synthesize first-strand cDNA for the TCR alpha and beta chains. To control for contamination, each cDNA library was double barcoded with a SMART-Mk sample barcode plus Illumina barcodes. TruSeq adapter sequences, together with Illumina sample barcodes, were added in two successive PCR steps. TCR alpha and beta cDNA libraries were sequenced on the Illumina HiSeq platform with custom primers. The study's processing was this. Unique molecular identifiers were extracted from raw reads with MiGEC, and CDR3 positions were determined with MiXCR. For each individual, recombination models were inferred using an EM algorithm with the repgenHMM and IGoR tools. The analysis of shared clonotypes was done with the tcR package in R, with sharing normalized by the product of cloneset sizes. To study raw recombination free of thymic and clonal selection effects, out-of-frame nonproductive sequences were analyzed. The public reads were reprocessed in TCRdb via fastp at Q25 and MiXCR, keeping in-frame beta chains. CDR3 protein sequences are deduplicated, and each keeps its most common genes and DNA. Here the V and J calls rest on TCRdb's processing, not on the authors' analysis. Across this sample there are approximately 1.8 million distinct CDR3 sequences, with around 33% seen only once. The top ten constitute more than 0.25% of the sample.

Source material: cord blood. The sequence derives from a newborn girl in good health. Recombination linked TRBV7-9 to TRBJ2-2, with a tentative D gene TRBD2 over 6 matching bases. The DNA sequence reads TGTGCCAGCAGCTTGCCTTCTCGGGGGACCGGGGAGCTGTTTTTT. This translates into CASSLPSRGTGELFF.